These 16 T cell receptor beta chains were all obtained from the same sample, sequenced in a study of neurological immune-mediated disorders. Time point here: longitudinal time-point 1 (baseline). TCRdb fed the 5' RACE reads into MiXCR, producing one record per CDR3 protein. Of tens of thousands of distinct CDR3 sequences in the sample, roughly a tenth were seen once. The sample comprised PBMCs. The receptors originated from a young man in good health.

This clonotype was counted many times. The rearrangement links TRBV20-1 to TRBJ1-6; no reliable D call. Per the germline V gene, CDR1 is DFQATT and CDR2 is SNEGSKA (reference sequence). The CDR3 runs to 10 residues. Trimming shortened V by 6 bases and J by 14 bases, and 11 bases separated the two germline ends. This chain's CDR3 is CSAGEVSLHF. CDR3 DNA: TGCAGTGCCGGGGAAGTCTCCCTCCACTTT.

This clonotype was found many times. The gene calls are TRBV12-3 or TRBV12-4 and TRBJ2-3, with 8 bases lining up with TRBD2. V lost 6 bases, J lost 6 bases, and 8 bases stayed unmatched. The CDR3 loop spans 14 amino acids. Here the CDR3 reads CASRRAGVGDTQYF. The CDR3 DNA follows: TGTGCCAGCAGAAGAGCGGGAGTGGGCGATACGCAGTATTTT.

Details on this clonotype: The junction departs from germline at one end; a sequencing error may be responsible. The chain links TRBV5-1 to TRBJ2-3, with D hard to call. CDR1 is SGHRS, CDR2 YFSETQ, per germline. This CDR3 has 12 residues. CDR3 coding DNA: TGCGCCAGCAGCTTGGCGTGGGATACGCAATATTTT. Translation: CASSLAWDTQYF.

Comment on this clonotype: With a much larger clone just one base away, this may be a read error. V usage is TRBV27 and J usage is TRBJ2-6; weak D call: TRBD1 (6 bases). CDR3 length equals 16 residues. Per germline, CDR1 MNHEY and CDR2 SMNVEV (reference sequence). This CDR3 is CASSSHRASGANVLAF. The CDR3 DNA reads as TGTGCCAGCAGTTCTCACAGGGCGTCTGGGGCCAACGTCCTGGCTTTC.

This clonotype showed up many times. The genes are TRBV29-1 and TRBJ2-7; perhaps TRBD1 as D (5 bases). In germline, CDR1 is SQVTM, CDR2 ANQGSEA. This CDR3 region has 13 residues. V lost 5 bases, J lost 2 bases, and 13 bases lay in between. CDR3 protein: CSVRRDSTYEQYF. The CDR3 DNA is TGCAGCGTTCGCCGAGACAGTACCTACGAGCAGTACTTC.

Concerning this clonotype itself: A much larger clonotype is one base distant, so this may be a read error. In this CDR3 the conserved last residue, phenylalanine or tryptophan, is missing, so a read error is likely. V usage is TRBV6-1 and J usage is TRBJ1-3; D gene unclear. The length of the CDR3 is 14 residues. V lost 4 bases, J lost 1 base, and 8 bases lay in between. Germline-derived CDR1 and CDR2 are MNHNS and SASEGT. The CDR3 DNA sequence: TGTGCCAGCAGTGGGACCCCATCTGGAAACACCATATATTCT. Translating it yields CASSGTPSGNTIYS.

This clonotype was counted at least ten times. This chain joins TRBV2 and TRBJ1-6; possibly TRBD1 for D (6 bases). V lost 4 bases, J lost 0 bases, and 10 bases lay in between. Germline V CDR1 and CDR2: SNHLY, FYNNEI. The CDR3 covers 16 residues. CDR3 loop: CASSGQESSYNSPLHF. CDR3 DNA sequence: TGTGCCAGCAGTGGACAGGAAAGCTCCTATAATTCACCCCTCCACTTT.

This clonotype was counted ten times or more. The chain has TRBV29-1 and TRBJ1-1, with 7 bases fitting TRBD1. Germline V CDR1 and CDR2: SQVTM, ANQGSEA. The CDR3 contains 15 residues. Trimming took 4 bases from V and 4 from J; bases not matched to a gene: 12. This chain's CDR3 is CSVVGGTEPGTEAFF. CDR3 nucleotides: TGCAGCGTTGTTGGGGGGACAGAGCCAGGCACTGAAGCTTTCTTT.

In this sample, this clonotype turned up many times. This chain uses TRBV11-2 with TRBJ2-7; no reliable D call. There are 11 residues in the CDR3. Trimming removed 5 bases at V and 2 bases at J, with 4 bases between. The germline V gene has CDR1 SGHAT and CDR2 FQNNGV. The CDR3 region has the DNA TGTGCCAGCAGCGTGACCTACGAGCAGTACTTC. This sequence encodes CASSVTYEQYF. Full variable domain (remainder filled in from reference TRBV11-2 and TRBJ2-7): EAGVAQSPRYKIIEKRQSVAFWCNPISGHATLYWYQQILGQGPKLLIQFQNNGVVDDSQLPKDRFSAERLKGVDSTLKIQPAKLEDSAVYLCASSVTYEQYFGPGTRLTVT.

This clonotype was observed at least ten times. V is TRBV7-8 and J is TRBJ2-1; a weak D match, TRBD2 (7 bases). This CDR3 is 16 amino acids long. Trimming removed 1 base from V and 8 bases from J, with 18 bases in between. Per germline, CDR1 SGHVS and CDR2 FQNEAQ. The CDR3, as DNA: TGTGCCAGCAGCTTAGTAGGGGGGGGTAGGCCGGATGAGCAGTTCTTC. Translating it yields CASSLVGGGRPDEQFF.

The chain recombines TRBV20-1 with TRBJ2-5; 11 nucleotides line up with TRBD2. The junction had 7 bases not matched to a gene; V was cut back by 6 bases and J by 4 bases. CDR1 and CDR2 from the germline V gene are DFQATT and SNEGSKA (reference sequence). This CDR3 spans 14 amino acids. The CDR3 reads CSATGTSGLETQYF. Written as DNA, the CDR3 is TGCAGTGCAACCGGGACTAGCGGTTTAGAGACCCAGTACTTC.

This clonotype was recorded at least ten times. V is TRBV5-1 and J is TRBJ2-2; 9 bases are a match to TRBD1. The CDR3 has 13 residues. Germline V gene sequence: CDR1 SGHRS, CDR2 YFSETQ. V was clipped by 4 bases and J by 6 bases; unmatched bases: 1. The CDR3 DNA is TGCGCCAGCAGCACAGGGGGCCCCGGGGAGCTGTTTTTT. Translated, it gives CASSTGGPGELFF.

This clonotype appeared many times. This rearrangement joins TRBV7-2 to TRBJ2-4; 7 bases match TRBD1. V was clipped by 3 bases and J by 5 bases; unmatched bases: 7. CDR3 length: 15 amino acids. CDR1 SGHTA and CDR2 FQGNSA come from the germline V gene. CDR3 nucleotides: TGTGCCAGCAGCTTGGCCAGGGGGACGCAAAACATTCAGTACTTC. Protein: CASSLARGTQNIQYF.

This clonotype was recorded many times. The chain employs TRBV29-1 and TRBJ2-7; unclear D gene. In germline, CDR1 is SQVTM, CDR2 ANQGSEA. V was pared by 6 bases and J by 0 bases, with 15 bases between. This CDR3 has 14 amino acids. The CDR3 bases are TGCAGCGTCCTCGAGGATCCCAGCTCCTACGAGCAGTACTTC. As protein: CSVLEDPSSYEQYF.

This clonotype was picked up many times. The V call is TRBV7-2, the J call TRBJ1-3; D is undetermined. The germline V and J ends were trimmed by 5 bases and 0 bases, with 5 bases remaining between them. The V gene's germline CDR1 is SGHTA and CDR2 FQGNSA. This CDR3 comprises 13 residues. The CDR3 coding sequence is TGTGCCAGCAGCGCCACCTCTGGAAACACCATATATTTT. Protein: CASSATSGNTIYF.

This clonotype showed up many times. This rearrangement joins TRBV15 to TRBJ2-2; TRBD2 might be the D (5 bases). This CDR3 has 14 residues. The germline CDR1 and CDR2 sequences are LNHNV and YYDKDF (reference sequence). V was pared by 5 bases and J by 6 bases, with 13 bases between. The CDR3, as DNA: TGTGCCACCAGCCCTACCGGGATGGCCGGGGAGCTGTTTTTT. Encoded protein: CATSPTGMAGELFF.